Below, 15 T cell receptor beta chains from the same sample are listed, as sequenced in a study of T cells after yellow fever vaccination. In TCRdb, the 5' RACE reads were re-called with MiXCR into one record per CDR3 protein. The sample holds some 600,000 distinct CDR3 sequences, about 17% seen once. Sequenced material: PBMCs, taken about 5 days after the first yellow fever vaccination. The receptors were gathered from a man aged 18 to 29 who received the YFV17D yellow fever vaccine.

This chain joins TRBV3-1 and TRBJ1-5; a possible D gene is TRBD1 (6 bases). Germline V gives CDR1 LGHDT, CDR2 YNNKEL (reference sequence). V was shortened by 7 bases and J by 4 bases, with 8 bases between the two germline ends. The CDR3 sequence is 12 residues long. Here the CDR3 DNA reads TGTGCCAGCATAGGGGGGAATCAGCCCCAGCATTTT. This sequence encodes CASIGGNQPQHF.

The table lists this clonotype with a count of one. This chain connects TRBV7-2 to TRBJ2-3; 7 positions match TRBD2. The CDR3 sequence is 14 residues long. Looked up from germline, CDR1 is SGHTA and CDR2 is FQGNSA. The ends lost 2 bases at V and 4 bases at J; junction bases unmatched: 3. CDR3 sequence: CASSLWGGADTQYF. As DNA, the CDR3 is TGTGCCAGCAGCTTATGGGGAGGGGCAGATACGCAGTATTTT.

CDR3 in amino acids: CASSPDGDEQYF. The CDR3 DNA sequence: TGTGCCAGCAGCCCTGACGGGGACGAGCAGTACTTC. The chain is built from TRBV7-9 and TRBJ2-7; tentatively, D is TRBD2 (5 bases). Germline assignment: CDR1 SEHNR and CDR2 FQNEAQ (reference sequence). The CDR3 is made up of 12 amino acids. Deletions cut 5 bases from V and 5 bases from J, with 10 bases between. Using reference TRBV7-9 and TRBJ2-7 for the parts outside the CDR3, the full variable domain is DTGVSQNPRHKITKRGQNVTFRCDPISEHNRLYWYRQTLGQGPEFLTYFQNEAQLEKSRLLSDRFSAERPKGSFSTLEIQRTEQGDSAMYLCASSPDGDEQYFGPGTRLTVT.

This clonotype showed up just a few times. This chain links TRBV4-2 with TRBJ2-7; possibly TRBD1 for D (6 bases). Trimming took 3 bases from V and 3 from J, leaving 15 bases between them. The CDR3 loop spans 15 amino acids. Germline loops: CDR1 LGHNA, CDR2 YNFKEQ. CDR3 nucleotide sequence: TGTGCCAGCAGCCACCAAACGGGACACCTCTACGAGCAGTACTTC. Protein sequence: CASSHQTGHLYEQYF.

This clonotype was counted only a few times. The chain joins TRBV7-2 to TRBJ2-1; 8 bases are a match to TRBD2. Germline V gene data show CDR1 as SGHTA and CDR2 as FQGNSA. V was pared by 4 bases and J by 5 bases, with 7 bases of the junction left unmatched. This CDR3 has 15 amino acids. The CDR3 nucleotides are TGTGCCAGCAGCTCGGACGTAGCGGGAAACAATGAGCAGTTCTTC. Protein: CASSSDVAGNNEQFF.

CDR3 sequence: CASSQDSRDAGELFF. CDR3 sequence (DNA): TGCGCCAGCAGCCAAGATTCCAGGGATGCCGGGGAGCTGTTTTTT. V gene TRBV4-1 combines with J gene TRBJ2-2; perhaps TRBD1 as D (5 bases). The length of the CDR3 is 15 residues. Germline V lookup: CDR1 MGHRA, CDR2 YSYEKL. Trimming stripped 0 bases from V and 6 bases from J, with 11 bases between.

The V gene is TRBV6-5, the J gene TRBJ1-1, with D possibly matching TRBD1 (5 bases). The CDR3 is made up of 11 amino acids. V lost 6 bases, J lost 10 bases, and 12 bases lay in between. Germline lookup yields CDR1 MNHEY and CDR2 SVGAGI. The chain's CDR3 is CASSSGGVAFF. CDR3 sequence (DNA): TGTGCCAGCAGCTCCGGGGGGGTAGCTTTCTTT.

This clonotype occurred a few times. The rearrangement links TRBV15 to TRBJ1-6; D remains unclear. The CDR3 covers 12 residues. Germline lookup yields CDR1 LNHNV and CDR2 YYDKDF (reference sequence). V lost 1 base to trimming and J lost 8 bases, with 3 bases between them. Here the CDR3 reads CATSRGDSPLHF. The CDR3 DNA follows: TGTGCCACCAGCAGAGGGGATTCACCCCTCCACTTT.

This clonotype was observed many times. The chain couples TRBV20-1 to TRBJ2-3; D ambiguous. The V end lost 2 bases, the J end lost 1 base, and 7 bases lay between the germline ends. The length of the CDR3 is 13 residues. Looked up from germline, CDR1 is DFQATT and CDR2 is SNEGSKA (reference sequence). CDR3: CSARSVGTDTQYF. The CDR3 DNA is TGCAGTGCTAGATCTGTGGGCACAGATACGCAGTATTTT.

This clonotype was seen a few times. The chain has TRBV20-1 and TRBJ2-1, with D tentatively TRBD1 (5 bases). V lost 3 bases, J lost 6 bases, and 18 bases lay in between. Germline V CDR1 and CDR2: DFQATT, SNEGSKA (reference sequence). CDR3 size: 15 residues. CDR3 region: CSASTGPNALNEQFF. The DNA for the CDR3 is TGCAGTGCTAGCACAGGTCCCAACGCCCTCAATGAGCAGTTCTTC.

The V call is TRBV4-1, the J call TRBJ2-1, with D possibly matching TRBD1 (5 bases). Germline V CDR1 and CDR2: MGHRA, YSYEKL. This CDR3 has 13 amino acids. V lost 0 bases to trimming and J lost 6 bases, with 6 bases between them. The CDR3 spells CASSQEQGNEQFF. CDR3 sequence (DNA): TGCGCCAGCAGCCAAGAGCAGGGCAATGAGCAGTTCTTC.

The chain links TRBV6-2 or TRBV6-3 to TRBJ2-6, with TRBD1 matching 8 bases. This CDR3 contains 20 residues. In germline, CDR1 is MNHEY, CDR2 SVGEGT. V trimming: 0 bases; J trimming: 1 base; junction bases outside the gene matches: 11. This CDR3 is CASSYSMYRGISSGANVLTF. The CDR3 DNA reads as TGTGCCAGCAGTTACTCGATGTACAGGGGGATATCGTCTGGGGCCAACGTCCTGACTTTC.

V is TRBV4-1 and J is TRBJ2-7; 12 nucleotides line up with TRBD2. The CDR3 is made up of 19 amino acids. With V trimmed by 1 base and J by 3 bases, 13 bases remained unmatched. Germline loops: CDR1 MGHRA, CDR2 YSYEKL. The CDR3 DNA is TGCGCCAGCAGCCAAGTCTTTTCCTGGACTAGCGGGATACTCTACGAGCAGTACGTC. This sequence encodes CASSQVFSWTSGILYEQYV.

This clonotype was detected only a few times. The genes are TRBV4-2 and TRBJ1-6; perhaps TRBD1 as D (5 bases). The germline V and J ends were trimmed by 3 bases and 8 bases, with 8 bases remaining between them. The CDR3 extends over 13 amino acids. The germline CDR1 and CDR2 sequences are LGHNA and YNFKEQ. In DNA form, the CDR3 reads TGTGCCAGCAGCCAGATGACAGATTCACCCCTCCACTTT. Translation gives CASSQMTDSPLHF.

The chain recombines TRBV20-1 with TRBJ1-2; D call uncertain. Germline V lookup: CDR1 DFQATT, CDR2 SNEGSKA (reference sequence). This CDR3 comprises 12 residues. Trimming left V 2 bases short and J 8 bases short, with 12 bases between. CDR3 bases: TGCAGTGCTAGATCAGGCGGGGAAGGCTACACCTTC. Amino acids: CSARSGGEGYTF.